One T cell receptor beta chain is described in this entry. Its cognate antigen has yet to be identified. Base qualities are not at hand, and no much larger clone is one base apart. The sample originates from a study of cytomegalovirus exposure and HLA in healthy donors (dated by TCRdb to the late 2010s). General notes on the study: An earlier analysis of more than 550 of the donors reported approximately 300 Gb of sequence data and roughly 120 million unique TCR beta sequences obtained from roughly 180 million T cells. Approximately 300 gigabases of sequencing data and approximately 85 million unique TCR sequences were included in an early release covering about 620 HLA-typed donors. The genetic ancestry cluster associated with self-reported Caucasian donors included over 80% of the approximately 410 genotyped donors. The aim of the study was to test whether cataloging public T cell receptors could identify signatures of past pathogen exposure. Using immunosequencing, the study profiled T cell repertoires from some 670 subjects and related those repertoires to cytomegalovirus serostatus. Besides the first cohort of under 700 subjects, a separate validation cohort made up of 120 different subjects was used. To predict cytomegalovirus infection status, the study combined high-throughput TCR immunosequencing, statistical association of individual TCRs with disease status, and machine learning. A later analysis re-examined previously published TCR beta repertoires from around 670 donors and added high-resolution HLA genotyping to investigate patterns of TCR occurrence. Rather than using new phenotypic data, the later analysis identified candidate immune exposures from TCR beta sequences and from how often those sequences occurred across donors. In an earlier analysis of roughly 540 of the donors, high-throughput TCR beta sequencing was used to judge whether each TCR beta V gene segment behaved as functional or pseudogenic. Donor age, sex, ethnicity and CMV serostatus were compiled together with the repertoire data. In a later genetic analysis, genome-wide SNP genotypes for 398 of the 666 donors were used, and that subset was treated as a discovery cohort. Every discovery cohort repertoire had been produced on one sequencing platform. Class I and class II HLA loci were covered by the typing at four-digit resolution. The number of typed donors differed by locus: about 620-630 for A, B, C, DRB1 and DQB1; 522 for DQA1; 600 to 610 for DPA1; and roughly 450 for DPB1. Four to six DR-DQ haplotypes were handled as single units for association and clustering, since linkage in the cohort was strong. Among a few hundred genotyped donors of the cohort, an average of approximately 240,000 unique TCR beta nucleotide sequences were sequenced per donor, around 18% of them non-productive.

The method was the immunoSEQ multiplex PCR assay. For the multiplex PCR, a mixture combining 60 forward primers for TCR Vbeta segments and 13 reverse primers for TCR Jbeta segments was used. The CDR3 region of rearranged TCR beta genes was amplified from genomic DNA with a multiplex PCR assay. The amplified TCR beta libraries were sequenced on the Illumina HiSeq System as 87-base-pair reads. The original pipeline was this. A later analysis tallied around 87 million unique TCR beta chains across the 666 repertoires, and 10 million to 11 million of those chains were shared by two or more donors. Raw reads were error-corrected and collapsed into unique sequences with a nearest-neighbor algorithm that merged closely related sequences to remove PCR and sequencing errors. V, D and J gene segments were assigned by aligning CDR3 sequences to IMGT reference sequences. For a sequence to be retained, a match of at least six nucleotides to both a V gene segment and a J gene segment was required. A rearrangement counted as productive if the CDR3 had no stop codons and remained in frame with V and J, and every other rearrangement counted as non-productive. Following IMGT convention, CDR3 was defined as the stretch from the second conserved V-encoded cysteine up to the conserved J-encoded phenylalanine. In an earlier analysis of 587 of the donors, sequences lacking an unambiguous match to a single V gene segment were excluded. In an earlier analysis of approximately 500 of the donors, a V segment was called functional when productive rearrangements were above 56.7%, and segregating when the standard deviation between donors exceeded 5%. A statistical classification framework was developed to diagnose cytomegalovirus status using the catalog of TCR beta chain sequences. A later analysis assigned V and J genes by comparing TCR nucleotide sequences with IMGT/GENE-DB human TR gene sequences. In a later analysis, CDR3 sequences and most-parsimonious VDJ recombination scenarios were assigned using the TCRdist pipeline. In a later analysis, every TCR beta chain was defined by the combination of its CDR3 amino acid sequence and its V-gene family, and reads without a unique V-gene family were dropped. As a way to deal with suspected cross-contamination and a sequencing artifact, a later analysis dropped over 550 nucleotide sequences that were highly shared and had low generation probability. For each public chain, a later analysis derived a clonal expansion index from normalized ranks of inferred template counts within each repertoire. In a later analysis, generation probabilities were computed with a VDJ recombination model fitted to out-of-frame rearrangements, and the resulting probabilities were checked against IGoR. Hypergeometric tests were used in a later analysis to score TCR-TCR, TCR-HLA and TCR-CMV co-occurrence, with a repertoire-size bias correction applied to the TCR pairs. To estimate false discovery rates, a later analysis permuted the HLA or CMV assignments 20 times. In a later analysis, co-occurring TCRs were grouped using DBSCAN, with TCRdist sequence similarity added in when clustering inside HLA-allele-positive subsets. Repertoires with fewer than 30,000 or more than 120,000 public chains were left out of co-occurrence clustering, as were five repertoires with anomalous nucleotide sharing. In TCRdb, the immuneACCESS table is reduced to in-frame sequences with V and J assigned. These tables do not hold every clone; where another copy was compared, an unresolved V gene accounts for under half, and the others remain unexplained. Clone size and the V and J calls come from that table; the DNA yielded D and trimming. Here the sample has under 150,000 clones; 75% to 85% occur a single time. In total, the top ten clones hold roughly 8.2% of the sample.

Overall study results and their limits: The authors suggested that the approach could potentially be extended to other disease states and immunological phenotypes. In a later analysis, the rate of TCR association differed among HLA loci, with DRB1 alleles having the most associated TCRs and HLA-C alleles having the fewest. In the study, 164 TCR beta chains were listed as associated with cytomegalovirus. In both the original and validation cohorts, the classifier was reported to diagnose cytomegalovirus status with high specificity and sensitivity. Compared with the approximately 720-donor mean, donors in an Asian-associated ancestry cluster had fewer N-insertions in productive TCRs, according to a later genetic analysis. In a later analysis, several top co-occurrence clusters were reported to appear linked to parvovirus B19, influenza, CMV and Epstein-Barr virus. In a later genetic analysis, a missense DCLRE1C variant was associated with V-gene and J-gene trimming of TCR beta chains, and the association was replicated in an independent cohort. Most CMV-associated TCR beta chains appeared to be HLA-restricted in a later analysis, and the HLA associations seemed to be driven largely by CMV exposure. In this cohort, only TCR beta chains were sequenced, and detectable features were limited by the absence of alpha or paired-chain data. Across donors, most TCR sequences were observed very rarely, whereas some public TCRs were present in many individuals. Broadly in line with IMGT annotations, most TCR beta V segments showed up in productive rearrangements about 90% or about 30% of the time in an earlier analysis of several hundred of the donors. When HLA alleles, especially DR and DQ, strongly co-occurred, TCR associations were difficult to assign to individual alleles. A group of highly shared sequence variants was considered likely to be a technical artifact of the sequencing pipeline. Correlated functional status among segregating V segments might reflect linkage disequilibrium, but an unknown experimental factor could not be ruled out. In vitro tests confirmed that three of the cytomegalovirus-associated TCR beta chains recognize cytomegalovirus antigens. Because HLA typing was unavailable for some donors at each locus, only the typed subset was used in association tests. CMV serostatus was the only immune exposure information available for the cohort. Specific HLA alleles were associated with 16,951 TCR beta sequences at a false discovery rate of 0.05 in a later analysis. The earlier analysis of about 600 of the donors excluded fewer than 20 rarely observed V segments, including chromosome 9 orphons, because counts were too low. Compared with equally common non-associated chains, HLA-associated TCR beta chains in a later analysis were more clonally expanded and had lower generation probabilities. A further reported finding was that TCR beta sequences accurately predicted the HLA-A and HLA-B alleles for most subjects in the first cohort. Some IMGT-functional V segments, including TRBV6-2 and TRBV6-3, could not be told apart with the 87-base-pair reads, so those segments were excluded. The presence/absence analyses assumed that sequencing depth was roughly uniform across donors, and that assumption may not be true.

The cohort consisted of fewer than 700 healthy bone marrow donors. Cohort members were all nominally healthy when sampled, although unrecorded immune exposures were likely present. The donor tested CMV seropositive and was one of the 289 seropositive cohort members. Each donor provided a peripheral blood sample, and peripheral blood mononuclear cells were used for TCR beta sequencing. The Qiagen DNeasy Blood Extraction Kit was used to extract genomic DNA from the blood cell samples. The germline V gene specifies MNHNS as CDR1 and SASEGT as CDR2. The CDR3 runs 14 amino acids, cysteine and phenylalanine included. Only the CDR3 DNA is retained, 42 bases long and in frame from the first base. The V end gives up 6 bases and the J end 0 bases, leaving 3 bases in the junction not matched to a gene.

The receptor comes from a woman aged 45 to 65 in good health and CMV-seropositive. The chain uses TRBV6-1 and TRBJ2-3; 7 central bases correspond to TRBD2. Sequences were obtained from PBMCs. The CDR3 has the sequence CASSPLASTDTQYF. The bases are TGTGCCAGCAGCCCACTAGCGAGCACAGATACGCAGTATTTT.